The present entry profiles one T cell receptor (beta chain) with its context. Its antigen is not known. The data were produced by immunoSEQ multiplex PCR, yet TCRdb's version contains in-frame clones alone and is incomplete. The sample carries approximately 190,000 clones, approximately 88% recorded once. This entry belongs to a study of cytomegalovirus exposure and HLA in healthy donors. Across the study: The 120 validation repertoires, a later analysis reported, used the same platform as the approximately 730 repertoires from the first cohort. The study, taken as a whole, reports: The investigators catalogued 150 to 200 TCR beta chains as cytomegalovirus-associated.

Losses at the gene ends were 7 bases for V and 6 bases for J; bases not matched to a gene: 9. The length of the CDR3 is 14 residues. Germline V gene data show CDR1 as SQVTM and CDR2 as ANQGSEA. The source of this sequence is a man between 18 and 35 years old in good health and CMV-seropositive. Sequencing input: PBMCs. V usage is TRBV29-1 and J usage is TRBJ2-1, with 10 bases that match TRBD2. CDR3 protein: CSARLAGESNEQFF. CDR3 DNA sequence: TGCAGCGCGCGGCTAGCGGGGGAGAGCAATGAGCAGTTCTTC.